This TCR beta chain is from a study of blood T cell repertoires in COVID-19. Trimming at V came to 5 bases and at J to 5 bases, leaving 4 bases not matched to a gene. The CDR3 covers 13 residues. The data were produced by immunoSEQ multiplex PCR, yet TCRdb's version contains in-frame clones alone and is incomplete. The sample holds 94,000 or so clones, 88% seen once. The clonotype was recovered from an elderly woman with active COVID-19. Sequencing was performed on peripheral blood. The rearrangement uses TRBV12-3 or TRBV12-4 and TRBJ1-1, with TRBD1 matching 8 bases. CDR3 sequence (DNA): TGTGCCAGCAGTCAGGGGGCCTGGACTGAAGCTTTCTTT. This encodes CASSQGAWTEAFF.